These 6 T cell receptor beta chains were all obtained from the same sample, sequenced in a study of radiotherapy plus CTLA-4 blockade in lung cancer. The method was immunoSEQ multiplex PCR; TCRdb's version includes in-frame clones alone and lacks a portion of them. The table includes 45,000 to 60,000 clones, 77% detected once. The sample here was peripheral blood, taken from a patient treated with radiotherapy plus ipilimumab. Receptor source: a human donor with non-small cell lung cancer whose response to radiotherapy plus ipilimumab could not be evaluated.

This clone appeared a single time. The V and J genes are TRBV19 and TRBJ2-5; a weak D match, TRBD2 (6 bases). The CDR3 length is 14 residues. Germline V gives CDR1 LNHDA, CDR2 SQIVND (reference sequence). V shed 3 bases and J shed 6 bases, with 14 bases lying between them. This chain's CDR3 is CASSMRGAGQTQYF. The CDR3 bases are TGTGCCAGTAGTATGCGGGGAGCTGGACAGACCCAGTACTTC.

The chain uses TRBV9 and TRBJ2-3; D gene uncertain. V lost 0 bases and J lost 2, with 7 bases in between. The CDR3 has 14 residues. Germline V gene lookup returns CDR1 SGDLS and CDR2 YYNGEE. The CDR3 loop reads CASSVGAITDTQYF. The CDR3 nucleotides are TGTGCCAGCAGCGTAGGGGCTATCACAGATACGCAGTATTTT.

This chain connects TRBV28 to TRBJ2-3, with 10 bases that match TRBD2. This CDR3 comprises 16 residues. Germline trimming cut 10 bases from V and 10 bases from J; bases unmatched to any gene: 20. The germline CDR1 and CDR2 sequences are MDHEN and SYDVKM. The CDR3 protein is CATARLEREGRDAQYF. CDR3 nucleotides: TGTGCCACTGCCCGGCTGGAGCGGGAGGGCCGGGACGCGCAGTATTTT.

This clone is a singleton in its sample. The genes are TRBV5-1 and TRBJ1-5; 10 nucleotides align to TRBD1. This CDR3 has 14 residues. Germline V lookup: CDR1 SGHRS, CDR2 YFSETQ. The trim removed 3 bases at V and 5 bases at J, leaving 2 bases unmatched. CDR3 residues: CASSYGQGDQPQHF. CDR3 nucleotide sequence: TGCGCCAGCAGCTATGGACAGGGGGATCAGCCCCAGCATTTT.

This clone occurred once. The V gene is TRBV7-3, the J gene TRBJ2-1; 10 nucleotides agree with TRBD2. V lost 3 bases to trimming and J lost 3 bases; unmatched junction nucleotides: 2. Germline values: CDR1 SGHTA, CDR2 FQGTGA. The CDR3 has 15 amino acids. CDR3 region: CASSLASGGYNEQFF. The CDR3 DNA reads TGTGCCAGCAGCTTGGCTAGCGGGGGCTACAATGAGCAGTTCTTC.

This clone was picked up a small number of times. This chain connects TRBV4-3 to TRBJ1-6; tentative D call: TRBD1 (6 bases). Between the trimmed V and J ends, which lost 2 bases and 8 bases, there was a span of 13 bases. There are 15 residues in the CDR3. Germline V gene data show CDR1 as LGHNA and CDR2 as YSLEER. The DNA of the CDR3 is TGCGCCAGCAGCCAAAAGACAGGACTTTATTCACCCCTCCACTTT. This gives the protein CASSQKTGLYSPLHF.